The following is a TCR beta chain sequence with its context. Its antigen remains unknown. The record originates from a study of cytomegalovirus exposure and HLA in healthy donors. Findings of the study overall: After further analysis at a later stage, 16,951 TCR beta sequences were associated with HLA alleles at 0.05 false discovery rate. For cytomegalovirus status, the classifier reportedly gave diagnoses with high specificity and sensitivity.

Both 60 Vbeta primers and 13 Jbeta primers went into the PCR. Profiled with immunoSEQ multiplex PCR; TCRdb holds only in-frame clones, not every one. The table includes 100,000 or so clones, 13% to 15% detected once. V was pared by 5 bases and J by 6 bases, with 19 bases between. Germline V gene sequence: CDR1 MNHNY, CDR2 SVGAGI (reference sequence). This CDR3 region has 15 residues. This chain links TRBV6-6 with TRBJ1-2, with D tentatively TRBD1 (6 bases). Source material: PBMCs. The clonotype was recovered from a female donor in good health and CMV-seronegative. CDR3 bases: TGTGCCAGCAGTAAACCCAGGGCCGAGGGGGATGGCTACACCTTC. This encodes CASSKPRAEGDGYTF.